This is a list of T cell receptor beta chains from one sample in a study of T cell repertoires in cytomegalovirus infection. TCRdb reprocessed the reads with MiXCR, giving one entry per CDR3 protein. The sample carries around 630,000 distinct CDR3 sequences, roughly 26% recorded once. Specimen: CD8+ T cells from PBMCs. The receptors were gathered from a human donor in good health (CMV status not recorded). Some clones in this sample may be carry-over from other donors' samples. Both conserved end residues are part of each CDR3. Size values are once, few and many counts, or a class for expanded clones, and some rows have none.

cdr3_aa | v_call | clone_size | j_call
CASSLSAIDEQFF | TRBV7-7 | - | TRBJ2-1
CASTHAGTSNTGELFF | TRBV6-2/TRBV6-3 | - | TRBJ2-2
CASSSERESYNEQFF | TRBV7-4 | few | TRBJ2-1
CASSQGPHNSSYEQYF | TRBV14 | - | TRBJ2-7
CASSLGHHNEQFF | TRBV7-8 | - | TRBJ2-1
CASSFGLYLNEQFF | TRBV7-2 | many | TRBJ2-1
CAINPDLDSTGELFF | TRBV10-3 | many | TRBJ2-2
CSVEGLMEGYTF | TRBV29-1 | - | TRBJ1-2
CATSDERQGQETQYF | TRBV24-1 | - | TRBJ2-5
CASSLDARTYSNQPQHF | TRBV7-6 | many | TRBJ1-5
CASSSGVANGPQYF | TRBV27 | - | TRBJ2-3
CASSPPREGARSYEQYF | TRBV7-9 | few | TRBJ2-7
CASSYPQGQLRWNEQFF | TRBV2 | - | TRBJ2-1
CASSPSGGIGYGYTF | TRBV5-1 | few | TRBJ1-2
CASSWTGSSYNSPLHF | TRBV7-2 | many | TRBJ1-6
CASSFLTGSGETQYF | TRBV28 | few | TRBJ2-5
CSVEGLAGRYNEQFF | TRBV29-1 | once | TRBJ2-1
CASSPVEILDQETQYF | TRBV4-1 | - | TRBJ2-5
CASSPWNSNTGELFF | TRBV7-7 | many | TRBJ2-2
CSVVFRVGTEAFF | TRBV29-1 | few | TRBJ1-1
CSALEGQGDTEAFF | TRBV29-1 | - | TRBJ1-1
CASSLDVFPEGGGYEQYF | TRBV7-6 | few | TRBJ2-7
CSVEGPGTSDEQFF | TRBV29-1 | - | TRBJ2-1
CASSQEVQPYEQYF | TRBV14 | - | TRBJ2-7
CASSQETSGPLEQYF | TRBV14 | few | TRBJ2-7
CASRLEAGGVFKNEKLFF | TRBV6-1 | many | TRBJ1-4
CASSGDPGNLFF | TRBV5-6 | - | TRBJ2-1
CSVIFYSQQFF | TRBV29-1 | few | TRBJ2-1
CASTSSGFYNEQFF | TRBV7-9 | few | TRBJ2-1